A single sample is the source of the 7 T cell receptor beta chains below, sequenced in a study of type 1 regulatory T cells. Study results and caveats: Type 1 regulatory T cells had a more restricted TCR repertoire than non-type 1 regulatory T cells.

TCRdb reprocessed the reads with MiXCR, giving one entry per CDR3 protein. This table holds tens of thousands of distinct CDR3 sequences, 20% found once. Antigens for these TCRs are unknown. Sequences were obtained from cultured type 1 regulatory T (Tr1) cells, either the whole culture or a sorted fraction (not recorded which). All receptors derive from a human donor in good health.

The rearrangement joins TRBV7-2 to TRBJ2-1, with D possibly being TRBD1 (5 bases). The CDR3 contains 16 residues. V lost 0 bases and J lost 0, with 9 bases in between. Germline-derived CDR1 and CDR2 are SGHTA and FQGNSA. Here the CDR3 DNA reads TGTGCCAGCAGCTTAGCGGGGCCAGGCTCCTACAATGAGCAGTTCTTC. Translation gives CASSLAGPGSYNEQFF.

Only a few counts were recorded for this clonotype. V and J are TRBV20-1 and TRBJ2-5; D is uncertain. The CDR3 totals 12 residues. In germline, CDR1 is DFQATT, CDR2 SNEGSKA (reference sequence). Trimming stripped 5 bases from V and 4 bases from J, with 11 bases between. The CDR3 loop reads CSALPRPETQYF. The DNA of the CDR3 is TGCAGTGCTCTGCCCCGCCCAGAGACCCAGTACTTC.

The chain uses TRBV7-2 and TRBJ2-5, with D possibly called TRBD1 or TRBD2 (5 bases each). V was clipped by 1 base and J by 7 bases, with 13 bases between them. CDR3 length: 14 residues. Germline assignment: CDR1 SGHTA and CDR2 FQGNSA. The CDR3 loop reads CASSLGGNGVTQYF. The CDR3 region has the DNA TGTGCCAGCAGCTTAGGGGGGAACGGTGTGACCCAGTACTTC. Filled out from reference TRBV7-2 and TRBJ2-5, the complete variable domain reads GAGVSQSPSNKVTEKGKDVELRCDPISGHTALYWYRQSLGQGLEFLIYFQGNSAPDKSGLPSDRFSAERTGGSVSTLTIQRTQQEDSAVYLCASSLGGNGVTQYFGPGTRLLVL.

The chain has TRBV20-1 and TRBJ2-1, with D unclear. CDR1 DFQATT and CDR2 SNEGSKA come from the germline V gene (reference sequence). This CDR3 contains 11 residues. Trimming took 1 base from V and 7 from J, leaving 5 bases between them. The CDR3 DNA reads as TGCAGTGCTAGAGGGGTGAATGAGCAGTTCTTC. Amino acids: CSARGVNEQFF.

This clonotype has only a few counts. The chain links TRBV9 to TRBJ2-1; 8 nucleotides align to TRBD1. The V and J ends lost 3 bases and 12 bases, in that order; junction bases with no gene match: 8. Per germline, CDR1 SGDLS and CDR2 YYNGEE. This CDR3 comprises 13 residues. CDR3 sequence reads: CASSAQAGGLQFF. The CDR3 DNA follows: TGTGCCAGCAGCGCCCAGGCAGGGGGCTTGCAGTTCTTC.

V and J are TRBV20-1 and TRBJ2-7, with D possibly TRBD1 on 6 matching bases. Looked up from germline, CDR1 is DFQATT and CDR2 is SNEGSKA (reference sequence). This CDR3 has 17 residues. The V end was cut by 5 bases, the J end by 7 bases, with 30 bases between. The CDR3 reads CSAVMLGTTGVWVEQYF. CDR3 in DNA: TGCAGTGCTGTGATGCTCGGGACAACCGGGGTATGGGTGGAGCAGTACTTC.

This clonotype was picked up many times. The J gene is TRBJ2-1, the V gene TRBV12-3 or TRBV12-4, with D possibly matching TRBD2 (5 bases). Between the trimmed V and J ends, which lost 5 bases and 4 bases, there was a span of 9 bases. This CDR3 has 13 amino acids. CDR3 residues: CASSPGRYNEQFF. The CDR3 region has the DNA TGTGCCAGCAGTCCGGGGAGATACAATGAGCAGTTCTTC.